This T cell receptor (beta chain) appears in the sequencing data of a study of graft-versus-host responses after intestinal transplantation. Looking at the study overall: Anti-thymocyte globulin served as induction for all recipients, who then took tacrolimus and steroids for about three years.

Generated by immunoSEQ multiplex PCR, the TCRdb table keeps only in-frame clones and is missing some. This sample has 95,000 or so clones, with around nine tenths found just once. Overall study findings and caveats: GvH clones appeared in recipient marrow, some first in ileum or blood.

The CDR3 length is 15 residues. The V and J ends lost 2 bases and 6 bases respectively, with 16 bases between them. Germline V CDR1 and CDR2: SEHNR, FQNEAQ (reference sequence). With regard to this clone: Antigen: not known.

The J gene is TRBJ1-1, the V gene TRBV7-9, with D perhaps matching TRBD1 (6 bases). The receptor's source is a human patient who received an intestinal transplant, so some T cells may come from the graft donor. This sample comprised PBMCs, obtained 450 to 460 days after intestinal transplant. The CDR3 loop is CASSLYSQGQPEAFF. The CDR3 nucleotides read TGTGCCAGCAGCTTATATTCCCAGGGGCAGCCTGAAGCTTTCTTT.